The 18 T cell receptor beta chains in this list originate from one sample, sequenced in a study of cytomegalovirus exposure and HLA in healthy donors. With 60 Vbeta and 13 Jbeta primers, the PCR was carried out. Some clones are missing from TCRdb's copy, which holds only in-frame ones; the method was immunoSEQ multiplex PCR. The table lists 150,000 to 200,000 clones, roughly 85% of them singletons, with 0.69% in the top ten. The sample taken for sequencing was PBMCs. The receptors here all came from a woman aged 40 to 49 in good health and CMV-seronegative.

As to this clone: One end of the junction does not line up with germline, which may come from a read error. Other DNA sequences within the sample encode an identical CDR3. The gene calls are TRBV25-1 and TRBJ2-2; maybe TRBD2 (6 bases). Germline CDR1 and CDR2: MGHDK and SYGVNS. The CDR3 sequence is 14 residues long. The CDR3 DNA sequence: TGTGCCAGCAGTCCATTCCAAGGAGGCGGGGAGCTATTTTTT. It specifies CASSPFQGGGELFF.

This clone has just one count. The chain joins TRBV14 to TRBJ2-3, with 8 bases matching TRBD2. V lost 1 base and J lost 0; bases outside the gene matches: 3. The CDR3 runs 16 residues. Germline lookup yields CDR1 SGHDN and CDR2 FVKESK. CDR3 protein: CASSQGKRGSTDTQYF. CDR3 DNA: TGTGCCAGCAGCCAAGGAAAGCGGGGGAGCACAGATACGCAGTATTTT.

The chain joins TRBV30 to TRBJ2-5; D unresolved. Germline V gene sequence: CDR1 GTSNPN, CDR2 SVGIG (reference sequence). This CDR3 is built from 15 residues. Trimming shortened V by 1 base and J by 2 bases, and 14 bases separated the two germline ends. The CDR3 loop reads CAWSELNGRQETQYF. In DNA, the CDR3 is TGTGCCTGGAGTGAGTTAAATGGGCGACAAGAGACCCAGTACTTC.

The rearrangement links TRBV19 to TRBJ1-2; TRBD1 is a possible D gene (5 bases). The CDR3 totals 16 residues. CDR1 LNHDA and CDR2 SQIVND come from the germline V gene (reference sequence). Trimming shortened V by 7 bases and J by 1 base, and 19 bases separated the two germline ends. CDR3 loop: CASNQAVGGVNYGYTF. The CDR3 DNA sequence: TGTGCCAGTAACCAAGCCGTGGGAGGGGTTAACTATGGCTACACCTTC.

This chain uses TRBV9 with TRBJ1-4; the D is unclear. V lost 2 bases and J 16 bases, leaving 21 bases between the germline ends. The CDR3 contains 14 residues. Germline CDR1 is SGDLS and CDR2 is YYNGEE. The CDR3 spells CASSVVCWAELRFF. DNA of the CDR3: TGTGCCAGCAGCGTTGTCTGTTGGGCAGAGCTAAGGTTTTTT. Full variable domain (missing parts from reference TRBV9 and TRBJ1-4): DSGVTQTPKHLITATGQRVTLRCSPRSGDLSVYWYQQSLDQGLQFLIQYYNGEERAKGNILERFSAQQFPDLHSELNLSSLELGDSALYFCASSVVCWAELRFFGSGTQLSVL.

CDR3 region: CASGQGRINEQFF. CDR3 nucleotides: TGTGCCTCCGGACAGGGGCGAATAAATGAGCAGTTCTTC. V usage is TRBV13 and J usage is TRBJ2-1; 9 nucleotides line up with TRBD1. Germline V gene data show CDR1 as PRHDT and CDR2 as FYEKMQ (reference sequence). V dropped 11 bases and J dropped 7; count of bases not matched to a gene: 9. This CDR3 comprises 13 residues.

This chain connects TRBV6-1 to TRBJ1-2; TRBD1 matches 7 bases. CDR3 length: 15 amino acids. The germline CDR1 and CDR2 sequences are MNHNS and SASEGT. V was clipped by 8 bases and J by 3 bases; unmatched bases: 12. In DNA form, the CDR3 reads TGTGCCAGCCTTGCCCGGGACAGCCGGGACTATGGCTACACCTTC. The encoded protein is CASLARDSRDYGYTF.

The V call is TRBV7-3, the J call TRBJ2-5, with 10 positions matching TRBD1. This CDR3 contains 14 residues. The ends lost 5 bases at V and 5 bases at J; junction bases unmatched: 5. Looked up from germline, CDR1 is SGHTA and CDR2 is FQGTGA. CDR3 coding DNA: TGTGCCAGCAGCCGGACAGGGGGGGTGGAGACCCAGTACTTC. As protein: CASSRTGGVETQYF.

Comment on this clone: At one boundary the junction diverges from the germline segment, which might be a read error. The genes are TRBV6-1 and TRBJ2-2; D is perhaps TRBD1 (7 bases). Germline assignment: CDR1 MNHNS and CDR2 SASEGT. The CDR3 totals 17 residues. The CDR3 here is CASSEWAGGRITGGLFF. DNA of the CDR3: TGTGCCAGCAGTGAATGGGCAGGGGGGCGCATCACCGGGGGGCTGTTTTTT.

V is TRBV29-1 and J is TRBJ1-1; D perhaps matches TRBD1 (6 bases). Germline CDR1 is SQVTM and CDR2 is ANQGSEA. V lost 3 bases, J lost 5 bases, and 10 bases lay in between. CDR3 length: 12 residues. The CDR3 DNA follows: TGCAGCGTTGAGAAAGGGGGAACTGAAGCTTTCTTT. Its translation: CSVEKGGTEAFF.

The rearrangement links TRBV7-2 to TRBJ2-1; 10 bases match TRBD2. This CDR3 is 15 amino acids long. Germline CDR1 is SGHTA and CDR2 is FQGNSA. The V gene end was trimmed by 0 bases and the J gene end by 9 bases; junction bases not matched to a gene: 5. The CDR3 DNA reads as TGTGCCAGCAGCTTAGCAGCGGGGGGGCCCCGTGAGCAGTTCTTC. Translated: CASSLAAGGPREQFF.

The chain has TRBV2 and TRBJ2-7; 12 nucleotides agree with TRBD1. The germline V gene encodes CDR1 SNHLY and CDR2 FYNNEI. The CDR3 is 14 amino acids. After removal of 6 bases from V and 5 bases from J, the junction contained 5 bases not matched to a gene. The CDR3 DNA reads TGTGCCAGCAGGCTGGGACAGGGGGCGGACGAGCAGTACTTC. This gives the protein CASRLGQGADEQYF. Full variable domain (rest looked up from reference TRBV2 and TRBJ2-7): EPEVTQTPSHQVTQMGQEVILRCVPISNHLYFYWYRQILGQKVEFLVSFYNNEISEKSEIFDDQFSVERPDGSNFTLKIRSTKLEDSAMYFCASRLGQGADEQYFGPGTRLTVT.

This rearrangement joins TRBV18 to TRBJ2-7, with TRBD1 matching 10 bases. This CDR3 is built from 14 residues. V dropped 6 bases and J dropped 4; count of bases not matched to a gene: 6. Germline assignment: CDR1 KGHSH and CDR2 LQKENI. The CDR3 region has the DNA TGTGCCAGCTCGCCGGACAGGGGGTCGTACGAGCAGTACTTC. Protein sequence: CASSPDRGSYEQYF. The entire variable domain, with the rest obtained from reference TRBV18 and TRBJ2-7, is as follows: NAGVMQNPRHLVRRRGQEARLRCSPMKGHSHVYWYRQLPEEGLKFMVYLQKENIIDESGMPKERFSAEFPKEGPSILRIQQVVRGDSAAYFCASSPDRGSYEQYFGPGTRLTVT.

The V and J genes are TRBV12-5 and TRBJ2-6; perhaps TRBD1 as D (6 bases). V lost 5 bases, J lost 4 bases, and 9 bases lay in between. The CDR3 is made up of 14 amino acids. Germline CDR1 reads LGHNT; CDR2 reads FRNRAP. CDR3 loop: CASGKGDGANVLTF. CDR3 bases: TGTGCTAGTGGTAAGGGGGACGGGGCCAACGTCCTGACTTTC. The full variable domain, rest sourced from reference TRBV12-5 and TRBJ2-6, is DARVTQTPRHKVTEMGQEVTMRCQPILGHNTVFWYRQTMMQGLELLAYFRNRAPLDDSGMPKDRFSAEMPDATLATLKIQPSEPRDSAVYFCASGKGDGANVLTFGAGSRLTVL.

This rearrangement joins TRBV5-8 to TRBJ1-3; 7 bases map to TRBD1. The V gene's germline CDR1 is SGHTS and CDR2 YDEGEE. This CDR3 is 16 amino acids long. V lost 4 bases and J lost 3; bases outside the gene matches: 10. The CDR3 DNA follows: TGTGCCAGCAGCCCGATAAGGGGGCTCGTTGGAAACACCATATATTTT. It is translated as CASSPIRGLVGNTIYF.

The J gene is TRBJ1-3, the V gene TRBV28; the D is unclear. V was pared by 8 bases and J by 0 bases, with 20 bases between. CDR1 MDHEN and CDR2 SYDVKM come from the germline V gene. The CDR3 spans 17 residues. The CDR3 sequence: CASFRHPGASSGNTIYF. In DNA, the CDR3 is TGTGCCAGCTTCCGGCACCCAGGCGCAAGCTCTGGAAACACCATATATTTT.

The CDR3 region is CASSGDRGLVEKLFF. In nucleotides, the CDR3 is TGTGCCAGCAGTGGCGACAGGGGGCTAGTCGAAAAACTGTTTTTT. The V call is TRBV27, the J call TRBJ1-4; 10 bases line up with TRBD1. The CDR3 is made up of 15 amino acids. Germline CDR1 and CDR2: MNHEY and SMNVEV (reference sequence). V lost 5 bases and J lost 8; bases outside the gene matches: 8. The variable domain in full, with the rest retrieved from reference TRBV27 and TRBJ1-4, is EAQVTQNPRYLITVTGKKLTVTCSQNMNHEYMSWYRQDPGLGLRQIYYSMNVEVTDKGDVPEGYKVSRKEKRNFPLILESPSPNQTSLYFCASSGDRGLVEKLFFGSGTQLSVL.

V and J are TRBV14 and TRBJ1-4; tentatively, D is TRBD1 (5 bases). The germline V and J ends were trimmed by 2 bases and 4 bases, with 11 bases remaining between them. The CDR3 contains 15 residues. Germline-derived CDR1 and CDR2 are SGHDN and FVKESK. The CDR3 here is CASSQRGGFNEKLFF. As DNA, the CDR3 is TGTGCCAGCAGCCAAAGGGGCGGCTTTAATGAAAAACTGTTTTTT.